The following is a T cell receptor (beta chain) sequence with its context. The antigen it recognizes is unknown. No base quality values were provided; no much bigger clone lies one nucleotide off. This sample was included in a study of blood T cell repertoires in COVID-19 (dated by TCRdb to 2020 to 2022). Background on the whole study: Collaborator samples came from the United States, Italy and Spain and covered acute and convalescent phases of COVID-19. The material from the prospective study consisted of cDNA or gDNA derived from T cells, B-cell-depleted T cells, or PBMCs. Deeply sampled blood TCRbeta repertoires from subjects exposed to, actively infected with, or recovered from COVID-19 were included in the dataset. The repertoires were released in a freely available public database intended as a resource for research on the immune response to SARS-CoV-2. Samples were obtained from the ongoing ImmuneRACE study (first 160 participants) and from about 1,300 subjects provided by 6 global collaborators. The sample metadata nearly always contained a de-identified subject ID, COVID-19 status, age in years and sex. Where available, HLA class I and class II types were taken from metadata supplied by the sample provider and were not determined by assay-based typing.

The CDR3 measures 13 amino acids from cysteine to phenylalanine. Kept here is only the CDR3 DNA, which spans 39 bases and is read in frame from base 1. The junction shows trimming of 6 bases on V and 4 bases on J, and the gene matches do not reach 1 base of it. CDR1 and CDR2, per the germline V gene, are KGHSH and LQKENI. TCRbeta CDR3 regions were amplified from genomic DNA by means of the immunoSEQ Assay, a bias-controlled multiplex PCR. As for how the authors treated the data: The number of nucleated cells in each sample was estimated by amplification of reference gene primers within the assay. To quantify the absolute abundance of each unique TCRbeta CDR3 rearrangement, sequence reads were collapsed and filtered. Productive Simpson clonality was computed per sample as the square root of Simpson's diversity index over productive rearrangements. The source is immuneACCESS, and TCRdb retained only in-frame sequences with V and J called. Part of the clones is not carried over; for the studies checked, unresolved V genes explain less than half of this, and the remainder is unexplained. V, J and clone size reflect that table, while D and trimming were determined from the DNA. The sample includes about 250,000 clones, with under 85% observed a single time. 3% to 4% of the sample lies in the top ten.

Summary of the overall study and its limitations: How much clinical and demographic metadata was included differed by source and by participant, and the metadata was provided uncurated.

Collaborating institutions collected whole blood in K2EDTA tubes following their own protocols. For TCRbeta analysis, collaborators shipped samples in one of three forms: frozen whole blood, isolated PBMCs, or DNA extracted from either of those sample types. The chain links TRBV18 with TRBJ1-3; 9 nucleotides in the junction match TRBD1. The source material was peripheral blood. The clonotype was recovered from a middle-aged woman with active or convalescent COVID-19. The nucleotide sequence reads TGTGCCAGCTCTGGGACAGGGGGAAACACCATATATTTT. It translates as CASSGTGGNTIYF.